This record covers a single TCR beta chain. CDR1 LNHDA and CDR2 SQIVND come from the germline V gene (reference sequence). V gave up 5 bases and J gave up 4 bases, with 11 bases separating them. The CDR3 sequence is 13 residues long. This entry comes from a study of blood T cell repertoires in COVID-19. Source study methods: Nucleated cell number was recorded as an estimate derived from reference gene primer amplification. The table came from immunoSEQ multiplex PCR; TCRdb's copy has only in-frame clones and leaves some out. The DNA gave D and trimming, while V, J and clone size come from that table. The data hold 110,000 or so clones, with roughly 85% observed a single time.

Sequenced material: peripheral blood. The chain has TRBV19 and TRBJ1-2; D uncertain. The sequence was obtained from a woman aged 60-75 years with COVID-19, enrolled during active disease. CDR3 DNA: TGTGCCAGTAGTCTCGGTCTCGCCTATGGCTACACCTTC. Translated: CASSLGLAYGYTF.